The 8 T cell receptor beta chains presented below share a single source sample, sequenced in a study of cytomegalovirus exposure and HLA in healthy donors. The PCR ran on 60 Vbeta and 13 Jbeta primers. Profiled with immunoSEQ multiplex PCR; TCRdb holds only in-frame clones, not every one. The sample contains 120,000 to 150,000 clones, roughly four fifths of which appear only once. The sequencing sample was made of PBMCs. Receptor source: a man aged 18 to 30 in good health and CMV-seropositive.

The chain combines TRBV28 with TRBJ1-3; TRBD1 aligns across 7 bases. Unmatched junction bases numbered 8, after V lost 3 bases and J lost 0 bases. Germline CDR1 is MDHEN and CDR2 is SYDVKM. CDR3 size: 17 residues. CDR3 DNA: TGTGCCAGCAGTTTCTCGAGGACAGGACCCTCTGGAAACACCATATATTTT. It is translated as CASSFSRTGPSGNTIYF.

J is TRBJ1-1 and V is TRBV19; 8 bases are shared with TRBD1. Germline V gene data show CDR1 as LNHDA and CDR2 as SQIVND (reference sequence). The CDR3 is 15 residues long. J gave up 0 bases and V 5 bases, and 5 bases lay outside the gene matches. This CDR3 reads CASSSQGAMNTEAFF. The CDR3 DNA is TGTGCCAGTAGTTCTCAGGGGGCTATGAACACTGAAGCTTTCTTT.

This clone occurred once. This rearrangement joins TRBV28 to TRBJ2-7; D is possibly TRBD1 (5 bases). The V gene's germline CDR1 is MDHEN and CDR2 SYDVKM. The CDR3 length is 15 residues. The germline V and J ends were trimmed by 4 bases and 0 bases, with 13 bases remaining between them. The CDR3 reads CASSSSTTVSYEQYF. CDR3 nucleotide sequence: TGTGCCAGCAGTTCCTCCACGACAGTCTCCTACGAGCAGTACTTC.

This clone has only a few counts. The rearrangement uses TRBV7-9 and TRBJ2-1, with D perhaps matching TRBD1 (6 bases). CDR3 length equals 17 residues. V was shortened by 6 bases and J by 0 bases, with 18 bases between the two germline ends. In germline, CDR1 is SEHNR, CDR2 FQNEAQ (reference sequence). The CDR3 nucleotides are TGTGCCAGCAGTCCATTTGGGGGCTCAAGCTCCTACAATGAGCAGTTCTTC. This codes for CASSPFGGSSSYNEQFF. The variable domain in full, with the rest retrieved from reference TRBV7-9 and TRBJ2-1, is DTGVSQNPRHKITKRGQNVTFRCDPISEHNRLYWYRQTLGQGPEFLTYFQNEAQLEKSRLLSDRFSAERPKGSFSTLEIQRTEQGDSAMYLCASSPFGGSSSYNEQFFGPGTRLTVL.

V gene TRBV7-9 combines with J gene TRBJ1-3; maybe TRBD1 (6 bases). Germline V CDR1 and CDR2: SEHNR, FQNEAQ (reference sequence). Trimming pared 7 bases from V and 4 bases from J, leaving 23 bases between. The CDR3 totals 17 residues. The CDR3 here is CASNIGEGVPAGNTIYF. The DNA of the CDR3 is TGTGCCAGCAACATCGGGGAGGGGGTTCCGGCCGGAAACACCATATATTTT.

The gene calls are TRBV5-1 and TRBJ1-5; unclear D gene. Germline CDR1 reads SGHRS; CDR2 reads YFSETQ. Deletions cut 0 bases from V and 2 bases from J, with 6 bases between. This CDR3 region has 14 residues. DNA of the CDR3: TGCGCCAGCAGCTTGGGAGAGGGCAATCAGCCCCAGCATTTT. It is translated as CASSLGEGNQPQHF. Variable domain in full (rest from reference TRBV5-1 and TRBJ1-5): KAGVTQTPRYLIKTRGQQVTLSCSPISGHRSVSWYQQTPGQGLQFLFEYFSETQRNKGNFPGRFSGRQFSNSRSEMNVSTLELGDSALYLCASSLGEGNQPQHFGDGTRLSIL.

The chain's CDR3 is CASSLSGGINTEAFF. The CDR3 nucleotides read TGTGCCAGCAGTTTATCCGGGGGAATAAACACTGAAGCTTTCTTT. The chain couples TRBV28 to TRBJ1-1; a possible D gene is TRBD1 (5 bases). The V and J ends lost 1 base and 2 bases respectively, with 11 bases between them. This CDR3 has 15 amino acids. Germline V CDR1 and CDR2: MDHEN, SYDVKM. The full variable domain, completed using reference TRBV28 and TRBJ1-1, is DVKVTQSSRYLVKRTGEKVFLECVQDMDHENMFWYRQDPGLGLRLIYFSYDVKMKEKGDIPEGYSVSREKKERFSLILESASTNQTSMYLCASSLSGGINTEAFFGQGTRLTVV.

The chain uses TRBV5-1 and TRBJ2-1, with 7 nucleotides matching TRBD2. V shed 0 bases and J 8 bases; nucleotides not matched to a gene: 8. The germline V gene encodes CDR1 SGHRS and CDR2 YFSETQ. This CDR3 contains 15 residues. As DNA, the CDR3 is TGCGCCAGCAGCTTGGGGCGGGAGCACCCCGATGAGCAGTTCTTC. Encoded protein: CASSLGREHPDEQFF. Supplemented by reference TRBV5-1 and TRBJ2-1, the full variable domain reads KAGVTQTPRYLIKTRGQQVTLSCSPISGHRSVSWYQQTPGQGLQFLFEYFSETQRNKGNFPGRFSGRQFSNSRSEMNVSTLELGDSALYLCASSLGREHPDEQFFGPGTRLTVL.